This passage covers 30 T cell receptor beta chains from one sample sequenced in a study of blood T cell repertoires in COVID-19. The protocol was immunoSEQ multiplex PCR, while the TCRdb copy is restricted to in-frame clones and leaves out a portion. The table records around 70,000 clones, over 65% of them present only once. Sequenced: peripheral blood. These receptors came from a human donor in a cohort sampled during active COVID-19.

The chain is built from TRBV10-2 and TRBJ2-7, with a tentative D call TRBD2 (6 bases). Germline values: CDR1 WSHSY, CDR2 SAAADI. This CDR3 is built from 16 residues. V was trimmed by 0 bases and J by 5 bases, leaving 17 bases between them. CDR3 coding DNA: TGCGCCAGCAGTGAGTCGGTGGGGGGTGCGGCGGACGAGCAGTACTTC. This gives the protein CASSESVGGAADEQYF.

The chain is built from TRBV29-1 and TRBJ1-6; 8 bases line up with TRBD1. The CDR3 contains 14 residues. V dropped 5 bases and J dropped 6; count of bases not matched to a gene: 6. The germline V gene has CDR1 SQVTM and CDR2 ANQGSEA. The CDR3 nucleotides are TGCAGCGTTCAGCTCACAGGGGGTAATTCACCCCTCCACTTT. Encoded protein: CSVQLTGGNSPLHF.

The chain is built from TRBV3-1 (or the pseudogene TRBV3-2) and TRBJ2-1; 12 bases map to TRBD1. The CDR3 is 15 amino acids. Unmatched junction bases numbered 11, after V lost 8 bases and J lost 9 bases. CDR1 is LGHDT, CDR2 YNNKEL, per germline (reference sequence). CDR3 region: CASVKGQGARGEQFF. The DNA for the CDR3 is TGTGCCAGCGTGAAGGGACAGGGGGCTCGCGGTGAGCAGTTCTTC.

The chain couples TRBV6-5 to TRBJ2-5; 7 positions agree with TRBD1. With 8 bases clipped from V and 5 bases from J, the junction kept 14 bases outside the gene matches. The CDR3 has 15 amino acids. Germline V lookup: CDR1 MNHEY, CDR2 SVGAGI. CDR3 coding DNA: TGTGCCAGCGGGGTTGGGGCAGGGGGTACGGAGACCCAGTACTTC. Translation gives CASGVGAGGTETQYF.

The chain is built from TRBV3-1 (or the pseudogene TRBV3-2) and TRBJ2-1; D may be TRBD2 (5 bases). The V gene's germline CDR1 is LGHDT and CDR2 YNNKEL (reference sequence). The CDR3 covers 15 residues. Trimming took 4 bases from V and 0 from J, leaving 10 bases between them. DNA of the CDR3: TGTGCCAGCAGCCCGGGTGGGAGCTCCTACAATGAGCAGTTCTTC. It encodes CASSPGGSSYNEQFF.

The chain employs TRBV7-9 and TRBJ2-3; 8 bases match TRBD1. The junction had 8 bases not matched to a gene; V was cut back by 2 bases and J by 7 bases. The CDR3 is 15 residues long. Germline V gene sequence: CDR1 SEHNR, CDR2 FQNEAQ (reference sequence). CDR3 residues: CASSLSGQGANTQYF. As DNA, the CDR3 is TGTGCCAGCAGCTTAAGTGGGCAGGGGGCGAATACGCAGTATTTT.

J is TRBJ2-5 and V is TRBV11-3, with 10 nucleotides matching TRBD2. Per the germline V gene, CDR1 is SGHNT and CDR2 is YENEEA. V was pared by 5 bases and J by 5 bases, with 8 bases of the junction left unmatched. The CDR3 runs to 15 residues. DNA of the CDR3: TGTGCCAGCAGCCCTGGGACTAGCGCTCGGGAGACCCAGTACTTC. This codes for CASSPGTSARETQYF.

The chain uses TRBV2 and TRBJ1-4, with D possibly TRBD1 on 6 matching bases. Trimming removed 6 bases from V and 7 bases from J, with 18 bases in between. The CDR3 is 15 residues long. In germline, CDR1 is SNHLY, CDR2 FYNNEI. CDR3 amino acids: CASRGNRDLFEKLFF. CDR3 coding DNA: TGTGCCAGCAGGGGGAACAGGGATCTTTTTGAAAAACTGTTTTTT. The variable domain in full, with the rest retrieved from reference TRBV2 and TRBJ1-4, is EPEVTQTPSHQVTQMGQEVILRCVPISNHLYFYWYRQILGQKVEFLVSFYNNEISEKSEIFDDQFSVERPDGSNFTLKIRSTKLEDSAMYFCASRGNRDLFEKLFFGSGTQLSVL.

This sequence joins TRBV2 and TRBJ2-5, with D uncertain. The CDR3 runs 13 residues. Trimming took 1 base from V and 4 from J, leaving 7 bases between them. Germline CDR1 is SNHLY and CDR2 is FYNNEI. The CDR3 region has the DNA TGTGCCAGCAGTGAAGGCATAGTAGAGACCCAGTACTTC. The encoded protein is CASSEGIVETQYF.

This chain links TRBV6-2 or TRBV6-3 with TRBJ2-3, with TRBD2 identical over 8 bases. There are 15 residues in the CDR3. The junction had 4 bases not matched to a gene; V was cut back by 5 bases and J by 0 bases. Germline values: CDR1 MNHEY, CDR2 SVGEGT. In nucleotides, the CDR3 is TGTGCCAGCAGTGTAGCGGGACAAAGCACAGATACGCAGTATTTT. Translating it yields CASSVAGQSTDTQYF.

This clone was seen a handful of times. V usage is TRBV21-1 and J usage is TRBJ1-5; the table assigns TRBD1, which was not confirmed against the DNA. TRBV21-1 is noted as a pseudogene. CDR3 length equals 17 residues. The CDR3 bases are TGTGCCAGCAGCAAAGGGGCGTGCCTCACAAGCCATCAGCCCCAGCATTTT. It specifies CASSKGACLTSHQPQHF.

This clone has just one count. The gene calls are TRBV19 and TRBJ2-2; D may be TRBD1 (6 bases). V shed 3 bases and J shed 5 bases, with 16 bases lying between them. The germline V gene has CDR1 LNHDA and CDR2 SQIVND (reference sequence). The length of the CDR3 is 16 residues. The CDR3 sequence is CASSIYQGTPTGELFF. DNA of the CDR3: TGTGCCAGTAGTATTTATCAGGGGACGCCTACCGGGGAGCTGTTTTTT.

The gene calls are TRBV12-2 and TRBJ2-7; the table names TRBD2, a call not compared with the DNA. TRBV12-2 constitutes a pseudogene. This CDR3 contains 17 residues. The CDR3 loop is CASRLPGQSGVEDGQYF. In DNA form, the CDR3 reads TGTGCAAGTCGCCTTCCGGGGCAGTCGGGAGTAGAGGACGGGCAGTACTTC.

The genes are TRBV7-9 and TRBJ2-1; 7 bases line up with TRBD1. With 5 bases clipped from V and 2 bases from J, the junction kept 6 bases outside the gene matches. Germline V CDR1 and CDR2: SEHNR, FQNEAQ (reference sequence). The CDR3 contains 15 residues. The CDR3 DNA follows: TGTGCCAGCAGCGTGAAGGGGGCACCCTACAATGAGCAGTTCTTC. It translates to CASSVKGAPYNEQFF.

This rearrangement joins TRBV28 to TRBJ2-7; TRBD1 agrees at 7 bases. The CDR3 runs to 16 residues. Trimming at V came to 6 bases and at J to 4 bases, leaving 15 bases not matched to a gene. Germline CDR1 and CDR2: MDHEN and SYDVKM. The CDR3 coding sequence is TGTGCCAGCAGCAAGACAGGGACCCCGGGGTTTTACGAGCAGTACTTC. Its protein is CASSKTGTPGFYEQYF.

This chain joins TRBV5-6 and TRBJ1-1; possibly TRBD1 for D (5 bases). The germline V gene encodes CDR1 SGHDT and CDR2 YYEEEE. The CDR3 sequence is 13 residues long. V lost 0 bases, J lost 3 bases, and 6 bases lay in between. CDR3: CASSLARDTEAFF. In nucleotides, the CDR3 is TGTGCCAGCAGCTTGGCCAGGGACACTGAAGCTTTCTTT.

The chain has TRBV18 and TRBJ1-6; TRBD1 aligns across 9 bases. Germline V gene data show CDR1 as KGHSH and CDR2 as LQKENI. CDR3 size: 15 residues. Trimming took 3 bases from V and 5 from J; bases not matched to a gene: 2. The CDR3 DNA is TGTGCCAGCTCACCGCGACAGGGGGATAATTCACCCCTCCACTTT. Translation: CASSPRQGDNSPLHF.

The V call is TRBV28, the J call TRBJ1-3; D unclear. With 2 bases removed from V and 3 bases from J, the gap between germline ends came to 8 bases. The germline V gene encodes CDR1 MDHEN and CDR2 SYDVKM. The CDR3 sequence is 14 residues long. CDR3 coding DNA: TGTGCCAGCAGTTTAGTGCAGGTTGGAAACACCATATATTTT. It specifies CASSLVQVGNTIYF.

The chain has TRBV9 and TRBJ1-2, with D unclear. With 4 bases removed from V and 7 bases from J, the gap between germline ends came to 17 bases. Germline V gene lookup returns CDR1 SGDLS and CDR2 YYNGEE. The CDR3 sequence is 14 residues long. CDR3 DNA sequence: TGTGCCAGCAGCCCGGGATCAGCGTCAATTGGCTACACCTTC. Amino acids: CASSPGSASIGYTF.

The genes are TRBV13 and TRBJ2-2, with a possible D match to TRBD2 (5 bases). The V and J ends lost 4 bases and 6 bases respectively, with 18 bases between them. The CDR3 has 16 residues. CDR1 and CDR2 from the germline V gene are PRHDT and FYEKMQ (reference sequence). The CDR3 DNA reads TGTGCCAGCAGCTCTTCTGCGGGCGGAGGCGCCGGGGAGCTGTTTTTT. Protein sequence: CASSSSAGGGAGELFF.

The chain links TRBV19 to TRBJ1-1; no clear D. CDR1 LNHDA and CDR2 SQIVND come from the germline V gene (reference sequence). The V gene lost 3 bases and the J gene lost 0 bases, with 5 bases spanning the gap. The length of the CDR3 is 13 residues. The CDR3 DNA reads TGTGCCAGTAGTATTGACATGAACACTGAAGCTTTCTTT. Protein product: CASSIDMNTEAFF.

The chain combines TRBV7-9 with TRBJ2-1; 7 nucleotides align to TRBD1. In germline, CDR1 is SEHNR, CDR2 FQNEAQ (reference sequence). The V segment lost 4 bases and the J segment 1 base; nucleotides outside the gene matches: 4. This CDR3 region has 15 residues. The CDR3 protein is CASSSDRVSYNEQFF. CDR3 coding DNA: TGTGCCAGCAGCTCTGACAGGGTATCCTACAATGAGCAGTTCTTC.

The gene calls are TRBV20-1 and TRBJ2-3, with 9 bases aligning to TRBD2. V shed 3 bases, J shed 0 bases, and the junction held 7 bases outside the gene matches. Germline CDR1 and CDR2: DFQATT and SNEGSKA (reference sequence). The CDR3 is made up of 16 amino acids. The CDR3: CSASVASGDSTDTQYF. The CDR3 DNA follows: TGCAGTGCTAGTGTGGCTAGCGGGGACAGCACAGATACGCAGTATTTT.

In its sample, this clone was seen once. The chain carries TRBV11-2 and TRBJ2-6, with 8 bases fitting TRBD1. Germline lookup yields CDR1 SGHAT and CDR2 FQNNGV. The V gene end was trimmed by 10 bases and the J gene end by 4 bases; junction bases not matched to a gene: 9. The CDR3 spans 15 residues. The CDR3 bases are TGTGCCACAAACAGGGGGTCCGTGGGGGCCAACGTCCTGACTTTC. It translates to CATNRGSVGANVLTF. Combining the CDR3 with reference TRBV11-2 and TRBJ2-6 gives the whole variable domain EAGVAQSPRYKIIEKRQSVAFWCNPISGHATLYWYQQILGQGPKLLIQFQNNGVVDDSQLPKDRFSAERLKGVDSTLKIQPAKLEDSAVYLCATNRGSVGANVLTFGAGSRLTVL.

This clone was seen a single time. The chain recombines TRBV27 with TRBJ2-7; D is unresolved. The CDR3 consists of 13 residues. Trimming removed 8 bases at V and 3 bases at J, with 14 bases between. The germline CDR1 and CDR2 sequences are MNHEY and SMNVEV (reference sequence). CDR3 sequence reads: CASRPLGNYEQYF. The CDR3 DNA sequence: TGTGCCAGCCGGCCGTTGGGCAACTACGAGCAGTACTTC.

The chain is built from TRBV3-1 (or the pseudogene TRBV3-2) and TRBJ2-1; tentatively, D is TRBD1 (5 bases). V was shortened by 2 bases and J by 8 bases, with 13 bases between the two germline ends. This CDR3 spans 14 amino acids. Per the germline V gene, CDR1 is LGHDT and CDR2 is YNNKEL (reference sequence). CDR3 nucleotides: TGTGCCAGCAGCCAAAATAGGGGCGAGGATGAGCAGTTCTTC. It yields the protein CASSQNRGEDEQFF.

The rearrangement joins TRBV11-2 to TRBJ2-3, with D possibly TRBD2 on 5 matching bases. CDR1 and CDR2 (germline): SGHAT, FQNNGV. This CDR3 is built from 14 residues. The ends were cut back, 0 bases at V and 5 bases at J, with 9 bases in the middle. The CDR3 here is CASSLEPRGDTQYF. The CDR3 DNA reads as TGTGCCAGCAGCTTAGAACCCCGGGGAGATACGCAGTATTTT.

This rearrangement joins TRBV28 to TRBJ2-7; D possibly corresponds to TRBD1 (6 bases). V shed 6 bases and J shed 1 base, with 16 bases lying between them. The CDR3 loop spans 15 amino acids. Looked up from germline, CDR1 is MDHEN and CDR2 is SYDVKM. CDR3 nucleotides: TGTGCCAGCAGCGCCCCAGGGGCCCCTTCCTACGAGCAGTACTTC. It encodes CASSAPGAPSYEQYF.

V and J are TRBV7-9 and TRBJ2-3, with D possibly TRBD2 on 6 matching bases. The CDR3 runs to 16 residues. V was cut by 1 base and J by 2 bases, with 13 bases left in between. Germline values: CDR1 SEHNR, CDR2 FQNEAQ (reference sequence). The CDR3: CASSLGLARITDTQYF. CDR3 DNA: TGTGCCAGCAGCTTAGGCCTAGCGAGAATCACAGATACGCAGTATTTT. Together with reference TRBV7-9 and TRBJ2-3, the CDR3 gives the full variable domain: DTGVSQNPRHKITKRGQNVTFRCDPISEHNRLYWYRQTLGQGPEFLTYFQNEAQLEKSRLLSDRFSAERPKGSFSTLEIQRTEQGDSAMYLCASSLGLARITDTQYFGPGTRLTVL.

As regards this clone: Its ends do not fully match the called genes, so a read error is possible. DNA for the CDR3: TGTGCTAGCAGCTTAGCTGGGAGGGAAGAGACCCAGTACTTC. This encodes CASSLAGREETQYF. The chain employs TRBV7-7 and TRBJ2-5, with TRBD2 matching over 7 bases. CDR1 is SSHAT and CDR2 is FNYEAQ in the germline V gene (reference sequence). The CDR3 has 14 residues.